The rows below give T cell receptor beta chains drawn from one sample of a study of cytomegalovirus exposure and HLA in healthy donors. The assay was immunoSEQ multiplex PCR, and TCRdb's table has in-frame clones only and misses some. The table has around 100,000 clones, roughly 69% seen once. The sample was PBMCs. The receptors derive from a man aged 50-60 years in good health and CMV-seropositive. CDR3s include the opening cysteine and the closing phenylalanine or tryptophan. The size entry is marked missing in some rows and otherwise reads once, few, many or a size class.

J: TRBJ1-1; size: NA; V: TRBV15; CDR3: CATSRGQGETEAFF
J: TRBJ1-1; size: NA; V: TRBV4-1; CDR3: CASSQEAHVGTEAFF
J: TRBJ2-3; size: once; V: TRBV5-1; CDR3: CASSLGTSGSTDTQYF
J: TRBJ1-3; size: NA; V: TRBV5-1; CDR3: CASSLEGPGSYGNTIYF
J: TRBJ2-1; size: NA; V: TRBV6-1; CDR3: CAASIAGGSLYEQFF
J: TRBJ2-7; size: NA; V: TRBV6-1; CDR3: CASSEMPGSYEQYF
J: TRBJ2-7; size: NA; V: TRBV4-1; CDR3: CASSHGPGTSGRAVHEQYF
J: TRBJ1-1; size: NA; V: TRBV28; CDR3: CASSLRQGGEAFF
J: TRBJ1-6; size: NA; V: TRBV14; CDR3: CASSQMESPLHF
J: TRBJ1-1; size: NA; V: TRBV2; CDR3: CGSAEGLEAFF
J: TRBJ1-1; size: NA; V: TRBV5-1; CDR3: CASRSQGSNTEAFF
J: TRBJ2-7; size: NA; V: TRBV11-2; CDR3: CASSLRRTAYEQYF
J: TRBJ2-7; size: NA; V: TRBV30; CDR3: CACRSVSSYEQYF
J: TRBJ2-7; size: few; V: TRBV7-3; CDR3: CASSISGGDPYEQYF
J: TRBJ1-1; size: NA; V: TRBV4-1; CDR3: CASSPTGGTEAFF
J: TRBJ1-1; size: NA; V: TRBV2; CDR3: CASSELRTGGDTEAFF
J: TRBJ1-4; size: few; V: TRBV10-1; CDR3: CASSRSTNEKLFF
J: TRBJ2-5; size: NA; V: TRBV11-2; CDR3: CASSPQETQYF
J: TRBJ1-2; size: NA; V: TRBV7-9; CDR3: CASSLPTGGRGGYTF
J: TRBJ2-1; size: once; V: TRBV4-2; CDR3: CASSQSTSGRPSEQFF
J: TRBJ2-1; size: NA; V: TRBV7-3; CDR3: CASSLETGVKFF
J: TRBJ2-1; size: few; V: TRBV7-8; CDR3: CASSSLSSGGSSYNEQFF
J: TRBJ2-7; size: NA; V: TRBV27; CDR3: CASSRVEPYEQYF
J: TRBJ1-1; size: NA; V: TRBV7-7; CDR3: CASSLNPRTEAFF
J: TRBJ2-1; size: NA; V: TRBV7-9; CDR3: CASRRLAGGGFYEQFF
J: TRBJ2-7; size: NA; V: TRBV5-5; CDR3: CASSRGYEQYF
J: TRBJ2-6; size: NA; V: TRBV5-1; CDR3: CASSSRSGLADIPGGANGLTF
J: TRBJ2-7; size: few; V: TRBV5-1; CDR3: CASSLGTGLGAPEQYF
J: TRBJ1-3; size: NA; V: TRBV5-1; CDR3: CASRTDRAGNTIYF
J: TRBJ1-2; size: NA; V: TRBV10-2; CDR3: CASRQGDYGYTF
J: TRBJ2-5; size: few; V: TRBV7-2; CDR3: CASSLAFAGETQYF
J: TRBJ1-1; size: few; V: TRBV5-1; CDR3: CASSSEGAGEAFF